This TCR beta chain was found in a study of early T cells in non-severe SARS-CoV-2 infection. This clonotype is a singleton in its sample. From the 5' RACE reads, TCRdb called clonotypes with MiXCR, one entry per CDR3 protein. The table has 59,000 or so distinct CDR3 sequences, around 13% seen once; the top ten hold about 1.3%. Germline V gene data show CDR1 as SNHLY and CDR2 as FYNNEI. After removal of 8 bases from V and 12 bases from J, the junction contained 3 bases not matched to a gene. This CDR3 spans 10 amino acids. Material: whole blood, obtained at baseline. V and J are TRBV2 and TRBJ2-3, with TRBD1 identical over 9 bases. The TCR sequence derives from an adult who was a healthcare worker with PCR-confirmed SARS-CoV-2 infection or an uninfected control (not recorded which). Here the CDR3 reads CASGTGNQYF. Here the CDR3 DNA reads TGTGCCAGCGGGACAGGGAATCAGTATTTT.